One and the same sample provided the 8 T cell receptor beta chains below, sequenced in a study of blood T cell repertoires in COVID-19. Repertoires were generated with immunoSEQ multiplex PCR, while TCRdb's copy carries only in-frame clones and drops some. The data show about 200,000 clones, about 85% seen once. Sequenced sample: peripheral blood. These receptors originate from a man in his sixties with COVID-19, enrolled during active disease.

The rearrangement joins TRBV18 to TRBJ1-2; 10 nucleotides align to TRBD1. V was pared by 6 bases and J by 8 bases, with 6 bases of the junction left unmatched. The CDR3 spans 13 residues. Germline lookup yields CDR1 KGHSH and CDR2 LQKENI. CDR3 sequence reads: CASSEGQGTGYTF. The CDR3 nucleotides are TGTGCCAGCTCGGAGGGACAGGGGACGGGCTACACCTTC.

The count of this clone is one. The chain joins TRBV2 to TRBJ1-4, with TRBD1 identical over 7 bases. V was clipped by 4 bases and J by 5 bases; unmatched bases: 4. The CDR3 loop spans 14 amino acids. CDR1 SNHLY and CDR2 FYNNEI come from the germline V gene. CDR3 in amino acids: CASSGQGANEKLFF. In DNA form, the CDR3 reads TGTGCCAGCAGTGGACAGGGCGCGAATGAAAAACTGTTTTTT.

This clone was observed a single time. The CDR3 DNA is TGCGCCAGCAGCTTACCGGTGTCGAACACCGGGGAGCTGTTTTTT. This sequence encodes CASSLPVSNTGELFF. The V gene is TRBV5-1, the J gene TRBJ2-2; the D is unclear. V gave up 2 bases and J gave up 0 bases, with 8 bases separating them. Germline-derived CDR1 and CDR2 are SGHRS and YFSETQ. This CDR3 region has 15 residues.

With respect to this clone: The same CDR3 also results from other DNA sequences found in this sample. This chain connects TRBV30 to TRBJ1-1; possibly TRBD1 for D (6 bases). CDR1 and CDR2 (germline): GTSNPN, SVGIG (reference sequence). The CDR3 is 13 amino acids. The V end was cut by 2 bases, the J end by 1 base, with 8 bases between. The CDR3 reads CAWSRGGNTEAFF. DNA for the CDR3: TGTGCCTGGAGTAGGGGGGGGAACACTGAAGCTTTCTTT. Using reference TRBV30 and TRBJ1-1 for the parts outside the CDR3, the full variable domain is SQTIHQWPATLVQPVGSPLSLECTVEGTSNPNLYWYRQAAGRGLQLLFYSVGIGQISSEVPQNLSASRPQDRQFILSSKKLLLSDSGFYLCAWSRGGNTEAFFGQGTRLTVV.

The V gene is TRBV2, the J gene TRBJ2-7, with D hard to call. Germline V gives CDR1 SNHLY, CDR2 FYNNEI. The CDR3 covers 14 residues. V lost 10 bases, J lost 7 bases, and 23 bases lay in between. The CDR3 here is CATTPGLKIWEQYF. The CDR3 bases are TGTGCCACGACCCCTGGGCTAAAGATATGGGAGCAGTACTTC.

The chain recombines TRBV5-1 with TRBJ1-2, with 7 bases identical to TRBD1. Germline V CDR1 and CDR2: SGHRS, YFSETQ. The trim removed 0 bases at V and 9 bases at J, leaving 8 bases unmatched. CDR3 length: 14 residues. The CDR3 loop reads CASSLGPGGLRYTF. The DNA of the CDR3 is TGCGCCAGCAGCTTGGGGCCAGGGGGTTTGCGCTACACCTTC.

This clone is a singleton in its sample. This rearrangement joins TRBV6-5 to TRBJ2-1, with D perhaps TRBD1 (5 bases). Germline V gives CDR1 MNHEY, CDR2 SVGAGI. V lost 6 bases, J lost 7 bases, and 16 bases lay in between. The length of the CDR3 is 14 residues. For the CDR3, the DNA is TGTGCCAGCAGCTCTCCCCCAGGGATTAATGAGCAGTTCTTC. It specifies CASSSPPGINEQFF.

J is TRBJ1-6 and V is TRBV19; 7 bases agree with TRBD1. There are 13 residues in the CDR3. Germline-derived CDR1 and CDR2 are LNHDA and SQIVND (reference sequence). With 6 bases clipped from V and 9 bases from J, the junction kept 5 bases outside the gene matches. The CDR3 protein is CASSLTGSSPLHF. The CDR3 coding sequence is TGTGCCAGTAGCTTGACAGGGTCTTCACCCCTCCACTTT.